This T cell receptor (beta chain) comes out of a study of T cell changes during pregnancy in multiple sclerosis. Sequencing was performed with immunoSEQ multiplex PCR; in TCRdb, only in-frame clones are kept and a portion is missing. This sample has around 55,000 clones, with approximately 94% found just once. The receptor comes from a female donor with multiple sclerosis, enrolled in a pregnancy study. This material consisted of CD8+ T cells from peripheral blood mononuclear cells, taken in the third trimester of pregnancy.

Here the CDR3 reads CASSLGLAGGRETQYF. The CDR3 nucleotides are TGTGCCAGCAGTCTAGGACTAGCGGGAGGTCGAGAGACCCAGTACTTC. This chain connects TRBV27 to TRBJ2-5; the match to TRBD2 covers 14 bases. Losses at the gene ends were 5 bases for V and 4 bases for J; bases not matched to a gene: 6. The CDR3 extends over 16 amino acids. Looked up from germline, CDR1 is MNHEY and CDR2 is SMNVEV (reference sequence).